Listed below are T cell receptor beta chains from one sample, sequenced in a study of blood T cell repertoires in COVID-19. Measured with immunoSEQ multiplex PCR; TCRdb has only the in-frame clones, and not every one. Seen here are about 170,000 clones, around 81% observed once, and the top ten hold approximately 10%. The sample comprised peripheral blood. The receptors stem from a man between 65 and 80 years old with active or convalescent COVID-19. CDR3s include the opening cysteine and the closing phenylalanine or tryptophan. D genes are given only for firm matches. Clone size is shown for a subset of rows, as once, few, many or a class of expanded clone.

J gene | V gene | D gene | clone size | CDR3 protein | CDR3 DNA
TRBJ1-1 | TRBV7-9 | - | - | CASSLMNGDTEAFF | TGTGCCAGCAGCCTAATGAACGGGGACACTGAAGCTTTCTTT
TRBJ1-1 | TRBV7-2 | TRBD1 | - | CAGTGTGEGTEAFF | TGTGCCGGCACCGGGACAGGGGAGGGTACTGAAGCTTTCTTT
TRBJ2-7 | TRBV24-1 | - | once | CATSDPFYEQYF | TGTGCCACCAGTGATCCATTCTACGAGCAGTACTTC
TRBJ2-1 | TRBV9 | - | - | CASRSLSAYNEQFF | TGTGCCAGCAGATCGCTTAGCGCGTACAATGAGCAGTTCTTC
TRBJ2-1 | TRBV24-1 | TRBD2 | - | CATSRVIAGRREQFF | TGTGCCACCAGTAGGGTGATAGCGGGAAGGCGGGAGCAGTTCTTC
TRBJ2-4 | TRBV27 | TRBD1 | - | CASSFSGTGGGIQYF | TGTGCCAGCAGTTTCTCCGGGACAGGGGGGGGTATTCAGTACTTC
TRBJ1-4 | TRBV7-9 | - | - | CASSPRRTGDEKLFF | TGTGCCAGCAGCCCAAGGAGGACGGGGGATGAAAAACTGTTTTTT
TRBJ2-7 | TRBV5-1 | TRBD2 | - | CASSLVAGLDYEQYF | TGCGCCAGCAGCTTGGTAGCGGGACTTGACTACGAGCAGTACTTC
TRBJ2-7 | TRBV28 | - | once | CASSGQRVYEQYF | TGTGCCAGCAGTGGACAGAGAGTTTACGAGCAGTACTTC
TRBJ2-7 | TRBV18 | - | - | CASSLTRGDEQYF | TGTGCCAGCTCACTTACGAGAGGAGACGAGCAGTACTTC
TRBJ1-2 | TRBV27 | - | - | CASSLRGGNYGYTF | TGTGCCAGCAGTTTAAGGGGAGGGAACTATGGCTACACCTTC
TRBJ1-2 | TRBV9 | - | - | CASSVGMEGDGYTF | TGTGCCAGCAGCGTAGGAATGGAAGGAGATGGCTACACCTTC
TRBJ1-4 | TRBV7-9 | TRBD1 | - | CASSPGGQFNEKLFF | TGTGCCAGCAGCCCAGGGGGACAGTTTAATGAAAAACTGTTTTTT
TRBJ1-4 | TRBV10-1 | TRBD1 | - | CASSEPITRDRLRLVNEKLFF | TGCGCCAGCAGTGAGCCAATTACCCGGGACAGGCTCCGGCTAGTTAATGAAAAACTGTTTTTT
TRBJ2-6 | TRBV5-1 | - | - | CASSFTQAGANVLTF | TGCGCCAGCAGCTTTACTCAAGCTGGGGCCAACGTCCTGACTTTC
TRBJ1-5 | TRBV5-8 | TRBD1 | - | CASSKRGAGGGQPQHF | TGTGCCAGCAGCAAGAGAGGAGCAGGGGGCGGTCAGCCCCAGCATTTT
TRBJ1-6 | TRBV4-3 | - | - | CASSQVASDNSPLHF | TGCGCCAGCAGCCAAGTGGCAAGCGACAATTCACCCCTCCACTTT
TRBJ2-3 | TRBV5-1 | - | many | CASTRGGSTDTQYF | TGCGCCAGCACCCGGGGAGGATCTACAGATACGCAGTATTTT
TRBJ2-3 | TRBV7-2 | TRBD1 | few | CASSLHRDRGRTDTQYF | TGTGCCAGCAGCTTGCACCGGGACAGGGGACGCACAGATACGCAGTATTTT
TRBJ1-3 | TRBV28 | - | - | CASTLTPISGNTIYF | TGTGCCAGCACCCTAACGCCCATCTCTGGAAACACCATATATTTT
TRBJ1-5 | TRBV7-2 | - | - | CASSSDRNQPQHF | TGTGCCAGCAGCTCGGACAGAAATCAGCCCCAGCATTTT
TRBJ2-3 | TRBV5-1 | - | - | CASSLQQLTDTQYF | TGCGCCAGCAGCTTGCAACAGCTCACAGATACGCAGTATTTT
TRBJ1-6 | TRBV7-2 | - | - | CASSDLGGVTSPLHF | TGTGCCAGCAGCGATCTAGGCGGGGTCACTTCACCCCTCCACTTT
TRBJ2-5 | TRBV9 | TRBD2 | - | CASSVGAGGLKTQYF | TGTGCCAGCAGCGTAGGGGCGGGAGGTTTAAAGACCCAGTACTTC
TRBJ1-4 | TRBV2 | TRBD1 | - | CASSEPDRDEKLFF | TGTGCCAGCAGTGAACCGGACAGGGATGAAAAACTGTTTTTT
TRBJ2-1 | TRBV6-5 | TRBD2 | - | CASSLVAGGRGEQFF | TGTGCCAGCAGCCTAGTAGCGGGGGGGCGTGGTGAGCAGTTCTTC
TRBJ1-2 | TRBV4-3 | - | - | CASSRGGDLDLYGYTF | TGCGCCAGCAGCCGAGGGGGGGATCTGGACCTCTATGGCTACACCTTC
TRBJ1-2 | TRBV28 | - | once | CASSLGGQRYGYTF | TGTGCCAGCAGTTTGGGGGGGCAGAGGTATGGCTACACCTTC
TRBJ1-1 | TRBV18 | TRBD1 | - | CASSRWTGRYGTEAFF | TGTGCCAGCTCACGCTGGACAGGGAGGTATGGGACTGAAGCTTTCTTT
TRBJ2-7 | TRBV7-9 | TRBD1 | many | CASSADRGRSYEQYF | TGTGCCAGCAGCGCAGACAGGGGTAGATCCTACGAGCAGTACTTC
TRBJ1-1 | TRBV9 | - | - | CASTVTPMNTEAFF | TGTGCCAGCACCGTAACACCAATGAACACTGAAGCTTTCTTT
TRBJ1-4 | TRBV7-9 | - | - | CASSLGKARENEKLFF | TGTGCCAGCAGCTTGGGGAAGGCGAGGGAAAATGAAAAACTGTTTTTT
TRBJ1-1 | TRBV27 | - | - | CASRQPMNTEAFF | TGTGCCAGCAGACAGCCCATGAACACTGAAGCTTTCTTT
TRBJ1-5 | TRBV7-9 | - | - | CASSPQGAAQPQHF | TGTGCCAGCAGCCCGCAAGGGGCAGCTCAGCCCCAGCATTTT
TRBJ2-2 | TRBV11-2 | - | - | CASTGYGDTGTGELFF | TGTGCCAGCACCGGATATGGGGACACCGGGACCGGGGAGCTGTTTTTT
TRBJ1-5 | TRBV27 | - | - | CASSLWPTDSNQPQHF | TGTGCCAGCAGTTTATGGCCTACAGATAGCAATCAGCCCCAGCATTTT
TRBJ2-6 | TRBV28 | TRBD2 | - | CASSLGGYGANVLTF | TGTGCCAGCAGTTTGGGGGGGTACGGGGCCAACGTCCTGACTTTC
TRBJ1-2 | TRBV28 | - | - | CASSLIAGGSYGYTF | TGTGCCAGCAGTTTAATAGCCGGAGGGTCTTATGGCTACACCTTC
TRBJ1-1 | TRBV6-2/TRBV6-3 | - | - | CASSSPREANTEAFF | TGTGCCAGCAGCTCCCCCAGGGAAGCGAACACTGAAGCTTTCTTT
TRBJ2-7 | TRBV11-2 | - | - | CASSLRESGSYEQYF | TGTGCCAGCAGCCTCCGCGAAAGCGGATCTTACGAGCAGTACTTC
TRBJ1-4 | TRBV29-1 | - | - | CSVSPRATNEKLFF | TGCAGCGTCAGTCCCAGGGCAACTAATGAAAAACTGTTTTTT
TRBJ2-1 | TRBV4-3 | TRBD2 | - | CASSLKLAPGFTEQFF | TGCGCCAGCAGCTTAAAACTAGCGCCCGGCTTCACTGAGCAGTTCTTC
TRBJ1-5 | TRBV7-2 | - | - | CASNTGLNQPQHF | TGTGCCAGTAATACAGGGTTGAATCAGCCCCAGCATTTT
TRBJ1-5 | TRBV27 | TRBD1 | - | CASSLRSGTVNQPQHF | TGTGCCAGCAGTTTAAGGTCTGGGACAGTAAATCAGCCCCAGCATTTT
TRBJ2-5 | TRBV19 | TRBD2 | - | CASSIGIAGSQETQYF | TGTGCCAGTAGTATAGGGATAGCGGGGTCCCAAGAGACCCAGTACTTC